This T cell receptor beta chain was identified in a study of cytomegalovirus exposure and HLA in healthy donors. General study findings and limits: In most subjects, TCR beta sequences reportedly gave accurate predictions of HLA-A and HLA-B alleles.

The germline V gene has CDR1 SNHLY and CDR2 FYNNEI. Trimming cost V 2 bases and J 5 bases, with 15 bases left between them. The CDR3 runs to 15 residues. Regarding this clone: As yet, its antigen is unknown.

The PCR employed 60 Vbeta primers together with 13 Jbeta primers. Generated by immunoSEQ multiplex PCR, the TCRdb table keeps only in-frame clones and is missing some. In the table there are over 150,000 clones, 55% to 70% of which are singletons. The V gene is TRBV2, the J gene TRBJ1-1; D call uncertain. This sequence was found in a woman aged 40-49 years in good health and CMV-seropositive. The specimen was PBMCs. The CDR3 is CASSELDLSGTEAFF. The CDR3 region has the DNA TGTGCCAGCAGTGAATTGGACCTCAGCGGGACTGAAGCTTTCTTT.